The 8 T cell receptor beta chains below were found in one sample sequenced in a study of metastatic and nonmetastatic thyroid tumors. Thyroid surgery took place with no prior treatment in any patient. From the PCR reads, TCRdb re-called clones with MiXCR. Altogether around 70,000 clones are present, roughly 18% being singletons, with the ten largest covering roughly 13%. Sequenced sample: blood. These receptor sequences come from a female donor with papillary thyroid cancer or a benign thyroid nodule (not recorded which). Some clones in this sample may be carry-over from other donors' samples.

This clone was seen at least ten times. The CDR3 region has the DNA TGTGCCATCAGTGAGTCGAACATATACGAGCAGTACTTC. Encoded protein: CAISESNIYEQYF. The chain links TRBV10-3 to TRBJ2-7; D unclear. The CDR3 is 13 amino acids. V shed 0 bases and J shed 4 bases, with 7 bases lying between them. Per germline, CDR1 ENHRY and CDR2 SYGVKD.

This clone was picked up a small number of times. The CDR3: CASSFGGYGYTF. CDR3 bases: TGTGCCAGCAGCTTCGGGGGCTATGGCTACACCTTC. This chain uses TRBV7-2 with TRBJ1-2, with D perhaps TRBD1 (5 bases). The CDR3 has 12 amino acids. V was trimmed by 3 bases and J by 4 bases, leaving 6 bases between them. The germline CDR1 and CDR2 sequences are SGHTA and FQGNSA.

The genes are TRBV19 and TRBJ2-2, with TRBD2 as a possible D gene (5 bases). Per germline, CDR1 LNHDA and CDR2 SQIVND (reference sequence). The V gene lost 2 bases and the J gene lost 3 bases, with 19 bases spanning the gap. This CDR3 has 18 residues. CDR3 sequence: CASSICADWGADTGELFF. CDR3 bases: TGTGCCAGTAGTATATGTGCGGACTGGGGAGCAGACACCGGGGAGCTGTTTTTT.

In regard to this clone: This clone may be a read error of a much larger clone one base away. The CDR3, as DNA: TGCAGTTCCATCGCTGGTGAGACCCAGTACTTC. Translated: CSSIAGETQYF. V usage is TRBV20-1 and J usage is TRBJ2-5; D is undetermined. This CDR3 is built from 11 residues. The V end lost 8 bases, the J end lost 5 bases, and 12 bases lay between the germline ends. CDR1 DFQATT and CDR2 SNEGSKA come from the germline V gene (reference sequence).

In its sample, this clone was seen many times. The rearrangement uses TRBV11-2 and TRBJ2-7, with D tentatively TRBD1 or TRBD2 (5 bases each). The length of the CDR3 is 13 residues. With 1 base removed from V and 1 base from J, the gap between germline ends came to 5 bases. Germline V gene sequence: CDR1 SGHAT, CDR2 FQNNGV. CDR3 protein: CASSLGGSYEQYF. CDR3 coding DNA: TGTGCCAGCAGCTTAGGGGGGTCCTACGAGCAGTACTTC.

Ten or more counts support this clone. V gene TRBV11-1 combines with J gene TRBJ2-1; 7 nucleotides match TRBD2. Germline CDR1 reads SGHAT; CDR2 reads FQDESV (reference sequence). The CDR3 runs 15 residues. After removal of 8 bases from V and 0 bases from J, the junction contained 7 bases not matched to a gene. CDR3 coding DNA: TGTGCCAGCGGGGGGGGGGTTAGCTCCTACAATGAGCAGTTCTTC. It codes for CASGGGVSSYNEQFF.

The sample holds many counts of this clone. The chain combines TRBV2 with TRBJ1-1, with TRBD1 matching over 9 bases. After removal of 7 bases from V and 5 bases from J, the junction contained 14 bases not matched to a gene. The CDR3 is 16 residues long. Germline V CDR1 and CDR2: SNHLY, FYNNEI. The CDR3 region has the DNA TGTGCCAGCAAGGTGACCGGGACAGGGACGTTGACTGAAGCTTTCTTT. Protein: CASKVTGTGTLTEAFF.

This clone came up many times. In the same sample, other DNA sequences code for this CDR3. V gene TRBV20-1 combines with J gene TRBJ2-1; maybe TRBD2 (6 bases). CDR1 is DFQATT, CDR2 SNEGSKA, per germline (reference sequence). Trimming stripped 3 bases from V and 10 bases from J, with 10 bases between. The CDR3 is made up of 11 amino acids. This CDR3 reads CSASPGGEQFF. The CDR3 nucleotides read TGCAGTGCTAGTCCTGGGGGGGAGCAGTTCTTC.